This entry lists 10 T cell receptor beta chains sequenced from one sample in a study of OX40 agonist ivuxolimab in advanced cancers. Produced via immunoSEQ multiplex PCR; TCRdb's table is partial and in-frame only. The table shows tens of thousands of clones, with nearly 90% occurring only once. The sequenced sample was CD4+ or CD8+ T cells sorted from blood, obtained in a trial of the OX40 agonist ivuxolimab. These receptors originate from an adult with an advanced solid tumor such as melanoma, head and neck, liver or kidney cancer.

This clone showed up just a few times. CDR3 DNA: TGTGCCAGCAGGCTAGCGGGGGGATTTCGGGCAGATACGCAGTATTTT. Protein product: CASRLAGGFRADTQYF. The chain employs TRBV27 and TRBJ2-3; 11 positions match TRBD2. Germline CDR1 MNHEY, CDR2 SMNVEV (reference sequence). Losses at the gene ends were 6 bases for V and 4 bases for J; bases not matched to a gene: 9. The CDR3 loop spans 16 amino acids.

This chain uses TRBV7-9 with TRBJ2-1, with 7 bases lining up with TRBD2. CDR3 length: 12 amino acids. V shed 4 bases, J shed 7 bases, and the junction held 1 base outside the gene matches. Germline V gene sequence: CDR1 SEHNR, CDR2 FQNEAQ (reference sequence). The DNA of the CDR3 is TGTGCCAGCAGCTGGGGGGGAAATGAGCAGTTCTTC. It specifies CASSWGGNEQFF.

The chain couples TRBV11-3 to TRBJ2-2; 10 bases match TRBD1. Germline V gives CDR1 SGHNT, CDR2 YENEEA. The CDR3 consists of 15 residues. V lost 5 bases, J lost 4 bases, and 4 bases stayed unmatched. CDR3 loop: CASSGTGDGTGELFF. The CDR3 DNA is TGTGCCAGCAGCGGGACAGGGGACGGCACCGGGGAGCTGTTTTTT.

J is TRBJ1-1 and V is TRBV5-6; 8 bases match TRBD1. J lost 4 bases, V lost 4 bases, and 9 bases had no gene match. CDR3 length: 15 amino acids. Per the germline V gene, CDR1 is SGHDT and CDR2 is YYEEEE. CDR3 amino acids: CASSHPDRGATEAFF. The CDR3 nucleotides read TGTGCCAGCAGCCACCCCGACAGGGGAGCCACTGAAGCTTTCTTT.

J is TRBJ1-1 and V is TRBV9, with D uncertain. CDR1 is SGDLS and CDR2 is YYNGEE in the germline V gene. The CDR3 covers 13 residues. V was shortened by 3 bases and J by 8 bases, with 14 bases between the two germline ends. The CDR3: CASSEEGGSEAFF. CDR3 in DNA: TGTGCCAGCAGCGAAGAAGGCGGGTCAGAAGCTTTCTTT. The full variable domain, with the rest looked up from reference TRBV9 and TRBJ1-1, is DSGVTQTPKHLITATGQRVTLRCSPRSGDLSVYWYQQSLDQGLQFLIQYYNGEERAKGNILERFSAQQFPDLHSELNLSSLELGDSALYFCASSEEGGSEAFFGQGTRLTVV.

The V call is TRBV28, the J call TRBJ2-1; 13 bases align to TRBD2. With 4 bases clipped from V and 8 bases from J, the junction kept 2 bases outside the gene matches. This CDR3 has 14 residues. CDR1 is MDHEN and CDR2 is SYDVKM in the germline V gene. CDR3 DNA: TGTGCCAGCAGTTCGGGACTAGCGGGGTATGAGCAGTTCTTC. It is translated as CASSSGLAGYEQFF. Full variable domain (missing parts from reference TRBV28 and TRBJ2-1): DVKVTQSSRYLVKRTGEKVFLECVQDMDHENMFWYRQDPGLGLRLIYFSYDVKMKEKGDIPEGYSVSREKKERFSLILESASTNQTSMYLCASSSGLAGYEQFFGPGTRLTVL.

The gene calls are TRBV9 and TRBJ1-5; tentatively, D is TRBD1 (6 bases). CDR1 is SGDLS, CDR2 YYNGEE, per germline. CDR3 size: 15 residues. V was clipped by 9 bases and J by 3 bases, with 19 bases between them. The CDR3 here is CATRPDRGDNQPQHF. CDR3 DNA: TGTGCCACCCGACCCGATAGGGGGGACAATCAGCCCCAGCATTTT.

The chain couples TRBV6-5 to TRBJ2-7; 10 bases line up with TRBD1. The ends lost 6 bases at V and 7 bases at J; junction bases unmatched: 12. Germline V gene lookup returns CDR1 MNHEY and CDR2 SVGAGI. The CDR3 runs 15 residues. The CDR3 here is CASSPWGTGVGEQYF. The CDR3 DNA is TGTGCCAGCAGCCCTTGGGGGACAGGGGTGGGGGAGCAGTACTTC.

The rearrangement links TRBV11-2 to TRBJ1-1; D gene uncertain. Per germline, CDR1 SGHAT and CDR2 FQNNGV. V lost 3 bases to trimming and J lost 5 bases, with 7 bases between them. The CDR3 has 12 amino acids. In nucleotides, the CDR3 is TGTGCCAGCAGCTTCCCCTGGACTGAAGCTTTCTTT. This sequence encodes CASSFPWTEAFF.

The V call is TRBV7-5, the J call TRBJ2-1; TRBD2, as called in the table, went unchecked against the DNA. TRBV7-5 is designated a pseudogene. The CDR3 contains 17 residues. The CDR3 reads CVRSLAGGGGNLSEQFF. The CDR3 region has the DNA TGTGTCAGAAGCTTAGCGGGCGGCGGGGGAAACCTTTCGGAGCAGTTCTTC.